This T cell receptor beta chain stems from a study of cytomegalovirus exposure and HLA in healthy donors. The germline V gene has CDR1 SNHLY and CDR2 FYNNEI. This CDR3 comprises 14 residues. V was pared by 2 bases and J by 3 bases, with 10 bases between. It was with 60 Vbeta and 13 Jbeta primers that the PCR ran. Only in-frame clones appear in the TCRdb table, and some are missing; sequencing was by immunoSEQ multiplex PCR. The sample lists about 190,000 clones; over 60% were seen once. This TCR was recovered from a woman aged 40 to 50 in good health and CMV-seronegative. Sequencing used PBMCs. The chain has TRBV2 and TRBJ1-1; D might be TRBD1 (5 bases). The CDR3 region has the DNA TGTGCCAGCAGTGAAACACGGGGGTACACTGAAGCTTTCTTT. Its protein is CASSETRGYTEAFF.